This T cell receptor (beta chain) was recorded in a study of STAT5B mutations in CD4+ large granular lymphocyte leukemia. Overall study context: Healthy donors showed HLA-associated enrichment of the CDR3 'QG' motif. Study-wide points: Patient CD4-sorted repertoires stayed more clonal than healthy ones after leukemic-clone removal.

The protocol was immunoSEQ multiplex PCR, while the TCRdb copy is restricted to in-frame clones and leaves out a portion. The sample has about 28,000 clones; approximately 79% are singletons. Points on this clone: Its specificity is not known. An end of the junction does not agree with germline; a read error may underlie this.

CDR3 length: 13 residues. Per germline, CDR1 SGHNT and CDR2 YYREEE (reference sequence). Sequencing used CD4+ T cells from blood buffy coats. The sequence was collected from a human donor in good health. This rearrangement joins TRBV5-4 to TRBJ2-3; TRBD1 matches at 9 bases. The CDR3 DNA reads TGTGCCAGCAGCTTGGCCTCAACAGGGGGCAGGCATTTT. It specifies CASSLASTGGRHF.